These 13 T cell receptor beta chains share one sample of origin, sequenced in a study of T cells in localized non-small cell lung cancer. Generated by immunoSEQ multiplex PCR, the TCRdb table keeps only in-frame clones and is missing some. The sample has tens of thousands of clones; around 85% are singletons. Sample: PBMCs, taken before any cancer treatment. The receptor set was obtained from a woman aged 40-70 years with stage II squamous cell lung carcinoma.

The chain carries TRBV27 and TRBJ2-3, with TRBD2 identical over 12 bases. Germline CDR1 and CDR2: MNHEY and SMNVEV (reference sequence). This CDR3 has 17 residues. Germline trimming cut 3 bases from V and 0 bases from J; bases unmatched to any gene: 4. In DNA form, the CDR3 reads TGTGCCAGCAGTTTGTGGACTAGCGGGACTAGCACAGATACGCAGTATTTT. It specifies CASSLWTSGTSTDTQYF.

Here the CDR3 DNA reads TGTGCCAGTAGCCCAGGGCGTAATGAGCAGTTCTTC. It translates to CASSPGRNEQFF. V gene TRBV19 combines with J gene TRBJ2-1, with a tentative D call TRBD1 (5 bases). The CDR3 length is 12 residues. Trimming stripped 6 bases from V and 7 bases from J, with 10 bases between. Germline lookup yields CDR1 LNHDA and CDR2 SQIVND (reference sequence).

The V gene is TRBV6-5, the J gene TRBJ2-3; 8 bases agree with TRBD1. Germline assignment: CDR1 MNHEY and CDR2 SVGAGI. The CDR3 loop spans 14 amino acids. Germline trimming cut 6 bases from V and 2 bases from J; bases unmatched to any gene: 4. In DNA form, the CDR3 reads TGTGCCAGCAGATTGGACAGGGCCACAGATACGCAGTATTTT. Protein sequence: CASRLDRATDTQYF.

The chain recombines TRBV6-6 with TRBJ2-3; 7 nucleotides match TRBD1. The ends lost 6 bases at V and 0 bases at J; junction bases unmatched: 3. The CDR3 runs to 14 residues. The germline CDR1 and CDR2 sequences are MNHNY and SVGAGI (reference sequence). CDR3 sequence: CASSHRGSTDTQYF. CDR3 DNA: TGTGCCAGCAGCCACAGGGGAAGCACAGATACGCAGTATTTT.

The gene calls are TRBV5-5 and TRBJ2-7; TRBD1 matches at 8 bases. The CDR3 is 14 residues long. Germline loops: CDR1 SGHKS, CDR2 YYEKEE (reference sequence). Unmatched junction bases numbered 4, after V lost 3 bases and J lost 2 bases. The CDR3 DNA sequence: TGTGCCAGCAGCTCGGGACAGGCCCCCTACGAGCAGTACTTC. Translated: CASSSGQAPYEQYF.

The chain uses TRBV21-1 and TRBJ1-5; TRBD1, the table's D call, was not compared with the DNA. TRBV21-1 is a pseudogene segment. The CDR3 length is 16 residues. DNA of the CDR3: TGTGCCAGCATCGAACAGAAGGTGGTGAGCAATCAGCCCCAGCATTTT. This encodes CASIEQKVVSNQPQHF.

This clone was picked up one time. The chain joins TRBV10-2 to TRBJ1-5, with a weak D call TRBD1 (6 bases). The CDR3 totals 15 residues. Germline CDR1 is WSHSY and CDR2 is SAAADI. V dropped 5 bases and J dropped 0 bases, with 11 bases sitting between them. The chain's CDR3 is CASSLGQLSNQPQHF. The DNA of the CDR3 is TGCGCCAGCAGTCTAGGACAGCTTAGCAATCAGCCCCAGCATTTT.

The rearrangement uses TRBV2 and TRBJ2-4; the D is unclear. CDR1 SNHLY and CDR2 FYNNEI come from the germline V gene. The CDR3 length is 15 residues. The V end lost 4 bases, the J end lost 0 bases, and 10 bases lay between the germline ends. The chain's CDR3 is CASSVGLLAKNIQYF. The DNA for the CDR3 is TGTGCCAGCAGTGTAGGGCTACTAGCCAAAAACATTCAGTACTTC. Filled out from reference TRBV2 and TRBJ2-4, the complete variable domain reads EPEVTQTPSHQVTQMGQEVILRCVPISNHLYFYWYRQILGQKVEFLVSFYNNEISEKSEIFDDQFSVERPDGSNFTLKIRSTKLEDSAMYFCASSVGLLAKNIQYFGAGTRLSVL.

In nucleotides, the CDR3 is TGTGCCAGCGGGGAGTTGGAGGGGGAGACCCAGTACTTC. Translated, it gives CASGELEGETQYF. J is TRBJ2-5 and V is TRBV2; maybe TRBD2 (6 bases). Per germline, CDR1 SNHLY and CDR2 FYNNEI. The CDR3 consists of 13 residues. V was clipped by 8 bases and J by 5 bases, with 15 bases between them.

The chain links TRBV4-3 to TRBJ1-4; D remains unclear. The CDR3 has 15 amino acids. Trimming took 4 bases from V and 7 from J, leaving 16 bases between them. Looked up from germline, CDR1 is LGHNA and CDR2 is YSLEER. The CDR3 spells CASSPSAGLGEKLFF. The CDR3 DNA reads as TGCGCCAGCAGCCCATCTGCCGGGTTGGGTGAAAAACTGTTTTTT.

The V and J genes are TRBV6-5 and TRBJ2-5; tentative D call: TRBD2 (5 bases). The CDR3 is 13 amino acids. Germline V gene sequence: CDR1 MNHEY, CDR2 SVGAGI. The V end was cut by 2 bases, the J end by 7 bases, with 11 bases between. The DNA of the CDR3 is TGTGCCAGCAGTTACAGGGAAGAGGGGACCCAGTACTTC. Amino acids: CASSYREEGTQYF.

This chain connects TRBV11-2 to TRBJ2-2, with D unresolved. The germline V gene has CDR1 SGHAT and CDR2 FQNNGV. This CDR3 is built from 13 residues. The germline V and J ends were trimmed by 3 bases and 5 bases, with 7 bases remaining between them. The CDR3 DNA is TGTGCCAGCAGCTTTTTGAGGACCGGGGAGCTGTTTTTT. Amino acid sequence: CASSFLRTGELFF.

The V and J genes are TRBV7-3 and TRBJ2-2; either TRBD1 or TRBD2 may supply D (5 bases each). The germline V gene has CDR1 SGHTA and CDR2 FQGTGA. This CDR3 comprises 13 residues. The germline V and J ends were trimmed by 5 bases and 6 bases, with 10 bases remaining between them. The DNA of the CDR3 is TGTGCCAGCAGCCCCGGGACCGCCGGGGAGCTGTTTTTT. Amino acid sequence: CASSPGTAGELFF.